This T cell receptor (beta chain) was recorded in a study of blood T cell repertoires in COVID-19. Study summary: Samples came from the United States, Italy and Spain, spanning acute and convalescent COVID-19. PBMCs, B-cell-depleted T cells, or T cells were the source of the cDNA or gDNA that made up the material.

Sequencing used immunoSEQ multiplex PCR; TCRdb keeps in-frame clones, though not all of them. The sample has 150,000 to 180,000 clones, about 89% seen once. The source is a man in his forties or fifties with acute or convalescent COVID-19. The sample taken for sequencing was peripheral blood.

The CDR3, as DNA: TGTGCCAGCAGCCAAGGGCTGAGCACAGATACGCAGTATTTT. Translation gives CASSQGLSTDTQYF. The chain employs TRBV3-1 (or the pseudogene TRBV3-2) and TRBJ2-3; the D is unclear. In germline, CDR1 is LGHDT, CDR2 YNNKEL (reference sequence). V lost 1 base and J 0 bases, leaving 5 bases between the germline ends. The CDR3 is 14 residues long.